The text below deals with one T cell receptor (beta chain). Antigen specificity is unknown. A much more abundant neighbour one base away suggests this may be a read error. A read error is likely, as this CDR3 ends without the conserved phenylalanine or tryptophan. Germline loops: CDR1 SGHRS, CDR2 YFSETQ. The CDR3 is 15 residues long. V shed 3 bases, J shed 2 bases, and the junction held 5 bases outside the gene matches. Aged about 6 to 95, donors were systemically healthy Caucasians from Russia. This entry comes from a study of blood T cells in healthy people across ages. A second PCR of 7 to 11 cycles used a sample-barcoded 5' primer and a J-beta primer mix. Tags on each cDNA molecule came from a template-switch adaptor with 12 random nucleotides. MiXCR was run by TCRdb on the 5' RACE reads, yielding one entry per CDR3 protein. The profile shows roughly 1,700,000 distinct CDR3 sequences, approximately 28% of them singletons.

Study-level points and caveats: It was the long-lived donors that had more naive CD4+ cells and higher diversity than aged donors. The recorded TCR beta diversity per million T cells decreased in a roughly linear manner with age.

The sequenced material came from blood. The sequence was collected from a woman aged 30 to 39 in good health. The chain joins TRBV5-1 to TRBJ2-5, with 9 bases that match TRBD1. The CDR3, as DNA: TGCGCCAGCAGCTGGGGACAGGGTAGACAAGAGACCCAGTACTCC. This gives the protein CASSWGQGRQETQYS.